This TCR beta chain was sequenced during a study of glioma-infiltrating T cells after dendritic cell vaccination. Study information: At biweekly intervals, patients got three intradermal dendritic cell vaccine injections.

Up to 2 ug genomic DNA was used for TCRB CDR3 amplification. The primer mix had 60 V beta and 13 J beta primers. Sequenced by immunoSEQ multiplex PCR; TCRdb stores in-frame clones only, minus some. The data contain 85,000 to 100,000 clones, over 80% of them seen just once; the ten biggest clones take up roughly 5.3%. Time point reported: after dendritic cell vaccination, including at tumor progression/relapse. The CDR3 is 16 amino acids. Unmatched junction bases numbered 9, after V lost 2 bases and J lost 7 bases. The germline gives CDR1 SNHLY, CDR2 FYNNEI. This receptor was identified in a human donor with glioblastoma. Sample: blood, taken after dendritic cell vaccination. The rearrangement joins TRBV2 to TRBJ2-2; 8 nucleotides align to TRBD2. The CDR3 is CASSEPGRAENGELFF. The CDR3 DNA is TGTGCCAGCAGTGAACCCGGGAGGGCCGAGAACGGGGAGCTGTTTTTT.